The clone carrying this TCR beta chain appeared a few times. Its specificity is unknown. The germline CDR1 and CDR2 sequences are SGHDT and YYEEEE. The CDR3 covers 15 residues. The V end was cut by 3 bases, the J end by 5 bases, with 17 bases between. This sample was included in a study of human T cells and chemical hapten exposure. Study outcomes and limitations: TCRs above 1 in 1000 frequency stayed constant with DPC sensitization. Relative to controls, expanded TCRs formed significantly more large CDR3 similarity clusters.

Time point indicated: pre-sensitization, week 0. Treatment denoted: therapeutic diphenylcyclopropenone sensitization with weekly scalp DPC. TCRdb ran MiXCR on the RACE reads and lists one entry per CDR3 protein. The sample yields about 85,000 distinct CDR3 sequences, 8.5% seen once. This sample comprised whole blood, obtained in connection with sensitization to the hapten diphenylcyclopropenone (DPC). The clonotype originates from a middle-aged man with alopecia areata. Some clones in this sample may be carry-over from other donors' samples. This chain connects TRBV5-6 to TRBJ2-5; D possibly matches TRBD1 or TRBD2 (5 bases each). This CDR3 reads CASSWDAGNGETQYF. CDR3 nucleotides: TGTGCCAGCAGCTGGGACGCTGGGAACGGGGAGACCCAGTACTTC.